The next 13 T cell receptor beta chains were all read from a single sample in a study of blood T cells in healthy people across ages. Primed by a sample-barcoded 5' primer and a J-beta primer mix, a second PCR proceeded for about 6 to 12 cycles. TCRdb ran MiXCR on the 5' RACE reads and lists one entry per CDR3 protein. The table includes 790,000 or so distinct CDR3 sequences, around 50% detected once. The source material was blood. The receptors stem from an elderly man in good health.

V and J are TRBV20-1 and TRBJ1-6, with 8 bases that match TRBD1. Germline-derived CDR1 and CDR2 are DFQATT and SNEGSKA (reference sequence). With 0 bases clipped from V and 9 bases from J, the junction kept 4 bases outside the gene matches. The CDR3 consists of 14 residues. CDR3 nucleotide sequence: TGCAGTGCTAGAGATTCAACAGGGGGTTCACCCCTCCACTTT. Protein product: CSARDSTGGSPLHF.

This clonotype was recorded many times. The chain combines TRBV24-1 with TRBJ2-1, with D perhaps matching TRBD2 (6 bases). Trimming shortened V by 6 bases and J by 4 bases, and 15 bases separated the two germline ends. The CDR3 sequence is 15 residues long. Germline assignment: CDR1 KGHDR and CDR2 SFDVKD. In nucleotides, the CDR3 is TGTGCCACCAGTATAAGGAGGGGCGCATACAATGAGCAGTTCTTC. Translation: CATSIRRGAYNEQFF.

The gene calls are TRBV7-3 and TRBJ2-1, with 7 bases fitting TRBD2. V gave up 1 base and J gave up 8 bases; unmatched junction bases: 5. Germline V gene sequence: CDR1 SGHTA, CDR2 FQGTGA. This CDR3 has 14 residues. The CDR3, as DNA: TGTGCCAGCAGCTTAAAAGGCGGGAGCTATGAGCAGTTCTTC. Translating it yields CASSLKGGSYEQFF. Full variable domain (missing parts from reference TRBV7-3 and TRBJ2-1): GAGVSQTPSNKVTEKGKYVELRCDPISGHTALYWYRQSLGQGPEFLIYFQGTGAADDSGLPNDRFFAVRPEGSVSTLKIQRTERGDSAVYLCASSLKGGSYEQFFGPGTRLTVL.

In its sample, this clonotype was seen a few times. This sequence joins TRBV6-5 and TRBJ2-3, with TRBD2 matching over 7 bases. The germline CDR1 and CDR2 sequences are MNHEY and SVGAGI. With V trimmed by 4 bases and J by 3 bases, 4 bases remained unmatched. The CDR3 covers 14 residues. The CDR3, as DNA: TGTGCCAGCAGTTTGACTAGCAAGACAGATACGCAGTATTTT. Its protein product is CASSLTSKTDTQYF.

The gene calls are TRBV14 and TRBJ2-5; D is undetermined. From germline, CDR1 is SGHDN and CDR2 FVKESK. This CDR3 spans 15 amino acids. V was trimmed by 0 bases and J by 1 base, leaving 9 bases between them. The CDR3 DNA follows: TGTGCCAGCAGCCAAGAACAGAGCGTCCAAGAGACCCAGTACTTC. This sequence encodes CASSQEQSVQETQYF.

V and J are TRBV28 and TRBJ2-5; TRBD1 aligns across 7 bases. The J call may be mistaken, given a closer DNA end match to TRBJ2-7. In germline, CDR1 is MDHEN, CDR2 SYDVKM. This CDR3 is built from 13 residues. CDR3 protein: CASRGNRGGEQYF. CDR3 DNA: TGTGCCAGCAGGGGTAACAGGGGTGGCGAGCAGTACTTC.

There are a few counts of this clonotype. The chain carries TRBV12-3 or TRBV12-4 and TRBJ2-7; tentatively, D is TRBD2 (6 bases). The V end was cut by 5 bases, the J end by 7 bases, with 15 bases between. This CDR3 has 13 amino acids. The CDR3 loop is CASSVGDFREQYF. The CDR3 DNA reads as TGTGCCAGCAGTGTAGGGGACTTTAGGGAGCAGTACTTC.

This chain connects TRBV20-1 to TRBJ2-7; a possible D gene is TRBD1 (5 bases). Between the trimmed V and J ends, which lost 6 bases and 6 bases, there was a span of 18 bases. The CDR3 loop spans 13 amino acids. In germline, CDR1 is DFQATT, CDR2 SNEGSKA (reference sequence). The CDR3: CSAHGGHRPEQYF. Here the CDR3 DNA reads TGCAGTGCCCACGGCGGTCACAGGCCCGAGCAGTACTTC.

The chain couples TRBV7-3 to TRBJ2-1; TRBD2 matches at 11 bases. The closer fit of TRBJ2-7 to the DNA end suggests the J call may be wrong. Germline V gene lookup returns CDR1 SGHTA and CDR2 FQGTGA. CDR3 length: 16 residues. The DNA for the CDR3 is TGTGCCAGCAGTTTAGCGGGAGGGCCTAGCTACAATGAGCAGTACTTC. This gives the protein CASSLAGGPSYNEQYF.

To note about this clonotype: Given a much more abundant clone one base away, this may be a read error. The CDR3 sequence: CAGTRTRGSYNEQFF. The CDR3, as DNA: TGCGCCGGCACTCGTACTAGGGGCTCCTACAATGAGCAGTTCTTC. V and J are TRBV5-1 and TRBJ2-1; D is tentatively TRBD1 or TRBD2 (5 bases each). Germline values: CDR1 SGHRS, CDR2 YFSETQ. The germline V and J ends were trimmed by 10 bases and 0 bases, with 17 bases remaining between them. The length of the CDR3 is 15 residues.

This chain uses TRBV5-1 with TRBJ2-2; D possibly corresponds to TRBD1 (5 bases). The CDR3 has 15 amino acids. Trimming took off 1 base at V and 3 bases at J, with 10 bases between the two ends. In germline, CDR1 is SGHRS, CDR2 YFSETQ. This CDR3 reads CASSLLGPDTGELFF. CDR3 in DNA: TGCGCCAGCAGCTTGTTGGGGCCGGACACCGGGGAGCTGTTTTTT.

The chain employs TRBV6-5 and TRBJ2-6, with a tentative D call TRBD1 (6 bases). Germline CDR1 is MNHEY and CDR2 is SVGAGI. The CDR3 totals 18 residues. Between the trimmed V and J ends, which lost 4 bases and 0 bases, there was a span of 16 bases. CDR3 protein: CASSFDPQQGSGANVLTF. The CDR3 nucleotides read TGTGCCAGCAGTTTCGACCCTCAACAGGGCTCTGGGGCCAACGTCCTGACTTTC.

The genes are TRBV7-9 and TRBJ2-6; D possibly uses TRBD1 or TRBD2 (5 bases each). Germline V gene data show CDR1 as SEHNR and CDR2 as FQNEAQ (reference sequence). V was clipped by 2 bases and J by 4 bases, with 12 bases between them. The CDR3 is made up of 16 amino acids. The CDR3 bases are TGTGCCAGCAGCTTAAGGGCAGGGACCGGGGCCAACGTCCTGACTTTC. This gives the protein CASSLRAGTGANVLTF.